This T cell receptor (beta chain) was sequenced during a study of blood T cell repertoires in COVID-19. As originally analysed: Reference gene primer amplification gave nucleated cell count estimates. This table comes from immunoSEQ multiplex PCR, and its TCRdb copy is limited to in-frame clones, with some not included. The DNA gave D and trimming, while V, J and clone size come from that table. The sample lists around 20,000 clones, 86% occurring once. Trimming shortened V by 11 bases and J by 1 base, and 14 bases separated the two germline ends. CDR3 size: 13 residues. The germline V gene encodes CDR1 LNHDA and CDR2 SQIVND (reference sequence).

The rearrangement uses TRBV19 and TRBJ1-1; D is unresolved. The sequence came from a human donor in a cohort sampled during active COVID-19. The sequenced sample was peripheral blood. The CDR3 region is CASTLNTNTEAFF. The CDR3 nucleotides read TGTGCCTCTACCTTGAATACGAACACTGAAGCTTTCTTT.